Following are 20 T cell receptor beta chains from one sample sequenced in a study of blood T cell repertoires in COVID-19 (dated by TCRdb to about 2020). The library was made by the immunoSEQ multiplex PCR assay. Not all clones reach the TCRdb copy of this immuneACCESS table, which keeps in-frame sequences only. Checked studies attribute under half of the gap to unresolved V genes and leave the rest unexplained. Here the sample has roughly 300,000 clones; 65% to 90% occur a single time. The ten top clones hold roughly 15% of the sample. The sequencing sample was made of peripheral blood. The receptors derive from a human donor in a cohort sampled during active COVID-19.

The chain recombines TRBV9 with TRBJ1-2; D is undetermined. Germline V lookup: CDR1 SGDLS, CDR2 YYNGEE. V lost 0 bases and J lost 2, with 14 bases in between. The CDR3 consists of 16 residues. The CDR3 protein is CASSVAAGVENYGYTF. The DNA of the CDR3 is TGTGCCAGCAGCGTAGCTGCCGGGGTCGAAAACTATGGCTACACCTTC.

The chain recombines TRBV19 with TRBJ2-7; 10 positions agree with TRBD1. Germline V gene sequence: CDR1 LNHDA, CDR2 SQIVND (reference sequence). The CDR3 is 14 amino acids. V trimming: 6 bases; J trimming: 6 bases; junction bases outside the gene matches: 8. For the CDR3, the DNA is TGTGCCAGTAGGCCCGGGACAGGGGTCGGCGAGCAGTACTTC. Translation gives CASRPGTGVGEQYF.

The CDR3 loop is CASSPTPGGTDTQYF. In DNA, the CDR3 is TGCGCCAGCAGCCCGACCCCCGGAGGCACAGATACGCAGTATTTT. The V call is TRBV5-1, the J call TRBJ2-3; no firm D call. CDR3 length: 15 residues. Germline lookup yields CDR1 SGHRS and CDR2 YFSETQ. Trimming stripped 4 bases from V and 1 base from J, with 13 bases between.

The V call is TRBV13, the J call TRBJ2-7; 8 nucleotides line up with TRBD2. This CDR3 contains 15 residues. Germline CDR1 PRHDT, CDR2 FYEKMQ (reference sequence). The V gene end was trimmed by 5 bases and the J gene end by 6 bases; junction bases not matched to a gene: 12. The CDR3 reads CASSQVGLGNREQYF. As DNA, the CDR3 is TGTGCCAGCAGCCAAGTGGGACTAGGGAACCGCGAGCAGTACTTC.

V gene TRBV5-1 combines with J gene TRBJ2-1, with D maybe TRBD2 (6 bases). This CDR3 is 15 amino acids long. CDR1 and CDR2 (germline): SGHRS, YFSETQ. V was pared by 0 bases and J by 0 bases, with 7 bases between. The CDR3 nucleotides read TGCGCCAGCAGCTTGGTAGCGGCCTCCTACAATGAGCAGTTCTTC. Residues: CASSLVAASYNEQFF. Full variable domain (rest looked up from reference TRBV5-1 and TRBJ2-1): KAGVTQTPRYLIKTRGQQVTLSCSPISGHRSVSWYQQTPGQGLQFLFEYFSETQRNKGNFPGRFSGRQFSNSRSEMNVSTLELGDSALYLCASSLVAASYNEQFFGPGTRLTVL.

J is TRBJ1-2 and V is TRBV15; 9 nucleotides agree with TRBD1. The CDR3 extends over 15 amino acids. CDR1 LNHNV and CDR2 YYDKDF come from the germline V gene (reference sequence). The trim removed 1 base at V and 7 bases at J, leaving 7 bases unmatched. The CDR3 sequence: CATSRGRDRVSGYTF. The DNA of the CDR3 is TGTGCCACCAGCAGAGGCCGGGACAGGGTGTCTGGCTACACCTTC.

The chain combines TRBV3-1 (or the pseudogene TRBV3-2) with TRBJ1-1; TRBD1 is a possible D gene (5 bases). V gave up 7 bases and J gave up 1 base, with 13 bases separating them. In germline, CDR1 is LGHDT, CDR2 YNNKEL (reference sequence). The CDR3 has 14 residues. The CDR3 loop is CASTNWGENTEAFF. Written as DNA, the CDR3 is TGTGCCAGCACCAATTGGGGGGAGAACACTGAAGCTTTCTTT.

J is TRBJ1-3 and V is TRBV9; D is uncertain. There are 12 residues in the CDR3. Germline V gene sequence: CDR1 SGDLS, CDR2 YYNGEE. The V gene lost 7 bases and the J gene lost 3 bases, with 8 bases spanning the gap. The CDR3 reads CASSLNGNTIYF. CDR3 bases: TGTGCCAGCTCACTTAATGGAAACACCATATATTTT.

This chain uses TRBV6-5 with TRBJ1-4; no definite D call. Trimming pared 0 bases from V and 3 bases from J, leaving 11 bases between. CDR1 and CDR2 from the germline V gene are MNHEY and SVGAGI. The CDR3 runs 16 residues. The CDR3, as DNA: TGTGCCAGCAGTTACTCTTTGCGGGTTTCTAATGAAAAACTGTTTTTT. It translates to CASSYSLRVSNEKLFF.

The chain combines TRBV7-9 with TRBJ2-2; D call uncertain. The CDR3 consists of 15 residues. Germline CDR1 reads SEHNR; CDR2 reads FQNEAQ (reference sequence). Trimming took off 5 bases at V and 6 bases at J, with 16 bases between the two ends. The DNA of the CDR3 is TGTGCCAGCAGCCGCCCCTCGGGTCGGCCCGGGGAGCTGTTTTTT. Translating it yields CASSRPSGRPGELFF.

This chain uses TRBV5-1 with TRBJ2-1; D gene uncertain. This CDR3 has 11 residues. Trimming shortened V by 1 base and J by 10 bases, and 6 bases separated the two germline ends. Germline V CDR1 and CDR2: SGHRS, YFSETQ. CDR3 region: CASSLNTEQFF. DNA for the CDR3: TGCGCCAGCAGCTTGAACACAGAGCAGTTCTTC.

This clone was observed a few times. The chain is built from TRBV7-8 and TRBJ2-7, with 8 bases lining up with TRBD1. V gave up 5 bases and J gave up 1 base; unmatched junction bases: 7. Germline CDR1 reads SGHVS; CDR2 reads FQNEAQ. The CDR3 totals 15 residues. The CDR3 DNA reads TGTGCCAGCAGCCGGGGACAGGACTGGTCCTACGAGCAGTACTTC. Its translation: CASSRGQDWSYEQYF.

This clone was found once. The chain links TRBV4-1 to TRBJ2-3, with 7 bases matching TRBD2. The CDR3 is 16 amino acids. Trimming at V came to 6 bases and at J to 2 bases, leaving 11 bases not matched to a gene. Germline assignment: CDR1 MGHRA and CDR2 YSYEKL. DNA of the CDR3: TGCGCCAGCAGTCTCATGTGGAGCGGGACCACAGATACGCAGTATTTT. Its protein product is CASSLMWSGTTDTQYF.

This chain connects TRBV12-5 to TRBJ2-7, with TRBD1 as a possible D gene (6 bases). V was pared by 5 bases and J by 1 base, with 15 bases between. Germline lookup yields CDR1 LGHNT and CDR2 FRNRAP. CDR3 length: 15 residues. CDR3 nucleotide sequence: TGTGCTAGTGGTCCCGGACAGTCGGGTTCCTACGAGCAGTACTTC. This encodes CASGPGQSGSYEQYF.

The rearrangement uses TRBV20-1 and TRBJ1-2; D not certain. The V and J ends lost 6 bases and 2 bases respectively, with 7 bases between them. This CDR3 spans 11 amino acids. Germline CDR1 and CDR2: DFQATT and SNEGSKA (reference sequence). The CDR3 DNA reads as TGCAGTGCCCAGGAAAACTATGGCTACACCTTC. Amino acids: CSAQENYGYTF.

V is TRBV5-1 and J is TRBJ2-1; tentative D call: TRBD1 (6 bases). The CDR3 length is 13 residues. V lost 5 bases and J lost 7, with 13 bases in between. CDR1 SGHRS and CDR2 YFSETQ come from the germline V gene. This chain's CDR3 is CASRTGQRNEQFF. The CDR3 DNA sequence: TGCGCCAGCAGAACAGGGCAACGGAATGAGCAGTTCTTC.

The CDR3 nucleotides read TGTGCCAGCAGGGGGTTGCGGGAGAATAATGAGCAGTTCTTC. This translates into CASRGLRENNEQFF. The J gene is TRBJ2-1, the V gene TRBV2, with 7 bases aligning to TRBD2. J gave up 7 bases and V 6 bases, and 9 bases lay outside the gene matches. From germline, CDR1 is SNHLY and CDR2 FYNNEI. The CDR3 totals 14 residues.

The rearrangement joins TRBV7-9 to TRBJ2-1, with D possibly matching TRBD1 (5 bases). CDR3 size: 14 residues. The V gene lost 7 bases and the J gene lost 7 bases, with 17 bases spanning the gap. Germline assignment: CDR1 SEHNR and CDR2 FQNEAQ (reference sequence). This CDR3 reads CASTLTASRNEQFF. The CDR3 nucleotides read TGTGCCAGCACCCTGACAGCGTCCCGTAATGAGCAGTTCTTC.

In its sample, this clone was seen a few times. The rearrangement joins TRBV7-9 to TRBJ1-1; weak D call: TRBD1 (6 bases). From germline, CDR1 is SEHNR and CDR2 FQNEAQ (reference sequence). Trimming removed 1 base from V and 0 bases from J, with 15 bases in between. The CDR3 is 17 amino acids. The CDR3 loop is CASSLVGGHRLNTEAFF. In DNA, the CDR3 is TGTGCCAGCAGCTTAGTCGGGGGGCACAGGCTGAACACTGAAGCTTTCTTT. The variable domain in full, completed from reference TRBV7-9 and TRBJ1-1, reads DTGVSQNPRHKITKRGQNVTFRCDPISEHNRLYWYRQTLGQGPEFLTYFQNEAQLEKSRLLSDRFSAERPKGSFSTLEIQRTEQGDSAMYLCASSLVGGHRLNTEAFFGQGTRLTVV.

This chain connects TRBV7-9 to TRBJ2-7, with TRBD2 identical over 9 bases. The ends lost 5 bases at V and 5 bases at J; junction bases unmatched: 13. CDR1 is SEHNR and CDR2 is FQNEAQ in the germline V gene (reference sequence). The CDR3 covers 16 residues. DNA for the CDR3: TGTGCCAGCAGCCCGACCAGGGGGACTAGCAGCGACGAGCAGTACTTC. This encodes CASSPTRGTSSDEQYF. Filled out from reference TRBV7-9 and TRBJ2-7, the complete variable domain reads DTGVSQNPRHKITKRGQNVTFRCDPISEHNRLYWYRQTLGQGPEFLTYFQNEAQLEKSRLLSDRFSAERPKGSFSTLEIQRTEQGDSAMYLCASSPTRGTSSDEQYFGPGTRLTVT.